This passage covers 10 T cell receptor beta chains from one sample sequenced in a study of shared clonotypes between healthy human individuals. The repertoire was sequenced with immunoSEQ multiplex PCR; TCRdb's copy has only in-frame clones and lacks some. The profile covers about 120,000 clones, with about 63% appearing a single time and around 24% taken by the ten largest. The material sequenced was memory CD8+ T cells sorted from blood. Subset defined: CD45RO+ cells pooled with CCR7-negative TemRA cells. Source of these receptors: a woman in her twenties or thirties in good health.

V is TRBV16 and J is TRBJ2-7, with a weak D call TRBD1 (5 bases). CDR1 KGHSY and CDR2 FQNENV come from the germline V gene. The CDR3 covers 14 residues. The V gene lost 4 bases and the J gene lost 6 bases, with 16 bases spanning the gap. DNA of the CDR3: TGTGCCAGCAGCCGGGGCTTTTCCCCCCCCGAGCAGTACTTC. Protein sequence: CASSRGFSPPEQYF.

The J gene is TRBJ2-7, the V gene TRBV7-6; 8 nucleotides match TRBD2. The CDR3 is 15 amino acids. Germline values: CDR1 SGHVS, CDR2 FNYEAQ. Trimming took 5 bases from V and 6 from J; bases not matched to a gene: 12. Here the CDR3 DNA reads TGTGCCAGCAGCCCTCAGGGGAGCGGGAGCTTCGAGCAGTACTTC. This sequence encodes CASSPQGSGSFEQYF.

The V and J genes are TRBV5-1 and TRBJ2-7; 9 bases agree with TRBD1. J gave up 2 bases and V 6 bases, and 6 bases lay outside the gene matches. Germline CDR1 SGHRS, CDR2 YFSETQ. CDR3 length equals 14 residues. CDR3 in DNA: TGCGCCAGCACCTCGACAGGGGGTGCCTACGAGCAGTACTTC. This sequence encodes CASTSTGGAYEQYF.

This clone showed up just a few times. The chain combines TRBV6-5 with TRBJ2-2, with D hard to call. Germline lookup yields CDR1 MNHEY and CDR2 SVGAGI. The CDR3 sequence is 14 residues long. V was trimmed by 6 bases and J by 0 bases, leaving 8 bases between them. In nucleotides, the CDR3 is TGTGCCAGCAGCTTGGACGCGAACACCGGGGAGCTGTTTTTT. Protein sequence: CASSLDANTGELFF.

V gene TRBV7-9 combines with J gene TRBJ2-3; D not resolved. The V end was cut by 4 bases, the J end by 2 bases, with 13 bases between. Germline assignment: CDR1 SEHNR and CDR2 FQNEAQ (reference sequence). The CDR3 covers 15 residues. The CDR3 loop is CASSSPQFHTDTQYF. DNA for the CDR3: TGTGCCAGCAGCTCCCCACAATTCCACACAGATACGCAGTATTTT. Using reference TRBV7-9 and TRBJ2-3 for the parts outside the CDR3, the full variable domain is DTGVSQNPRHKITKRGQNVTFRCDPISEHNRLYWYRQTLGQGPEFLTYFQNEAQLEKSRLLSDRFSAERPKGSFSTLEIQRTEQGDSAMYLCASSSPQFHTDTQYFGPGTRLTVL.

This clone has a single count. CDR3 loop: CASTGNRGGYYGYTF. The CDR3 nucleotides read TGTGCCAGCACTGGAAACAGGGGTGGTTACTATGGCTACACCTTC. The chain joins TRBV28 to TRBJ1-2; 7 bases map to TRBD1. Losses at the gene ends were 7 bases for V and 3 bases for J; bases not matched to a gene: 11. The CDR3 length is 15 residues. Germline V gives CDR1 MDHEN, CDR2 SYDVKM.

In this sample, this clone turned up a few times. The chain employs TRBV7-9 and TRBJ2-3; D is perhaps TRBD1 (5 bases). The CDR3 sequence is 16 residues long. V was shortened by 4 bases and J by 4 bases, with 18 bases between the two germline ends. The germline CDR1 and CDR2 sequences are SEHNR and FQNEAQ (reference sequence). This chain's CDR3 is CASSSTGGSGPDTQYF. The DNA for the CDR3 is TGTGCCAGCAGCTCAACGGGTGGATCAGGGCCAGATACGCAGTATTTT.

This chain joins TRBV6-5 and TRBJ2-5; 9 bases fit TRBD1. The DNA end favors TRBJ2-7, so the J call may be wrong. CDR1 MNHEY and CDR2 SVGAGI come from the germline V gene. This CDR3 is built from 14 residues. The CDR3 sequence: CASSQQGAVYEQYF. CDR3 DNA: TGTGCCAGCAGTCAACAGGGGGCTGTCTACGAGCAGTACTTC.

The CDR3: CASSGGLAGNTGELFF. The CDR3 bases are TGTGCCAGCAGTGGCGGACTAGCGGGGAACACCGGGGAGCTGTTTTTT. The chain links TRBV6-6 to TRBJ2-2, with TRBD2 identical over 11 bases. V dropped 5 bases and J dropped 1; count of bases not matched to a gene: 3. Looked up from germline, CDR1 is MNHNY and CDR2 is SVGAGI (reference sequence). The CDR3 consists of 16 residues.

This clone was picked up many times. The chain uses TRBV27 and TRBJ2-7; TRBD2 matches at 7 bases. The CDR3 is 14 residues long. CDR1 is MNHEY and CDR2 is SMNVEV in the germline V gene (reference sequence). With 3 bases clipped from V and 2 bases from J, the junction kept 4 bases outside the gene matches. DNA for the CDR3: TGTGCCAGCAGTTTGGGAGGGACTCCCTACGAGCAGTACTTC. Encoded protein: CASSLGGTPYEQYF.